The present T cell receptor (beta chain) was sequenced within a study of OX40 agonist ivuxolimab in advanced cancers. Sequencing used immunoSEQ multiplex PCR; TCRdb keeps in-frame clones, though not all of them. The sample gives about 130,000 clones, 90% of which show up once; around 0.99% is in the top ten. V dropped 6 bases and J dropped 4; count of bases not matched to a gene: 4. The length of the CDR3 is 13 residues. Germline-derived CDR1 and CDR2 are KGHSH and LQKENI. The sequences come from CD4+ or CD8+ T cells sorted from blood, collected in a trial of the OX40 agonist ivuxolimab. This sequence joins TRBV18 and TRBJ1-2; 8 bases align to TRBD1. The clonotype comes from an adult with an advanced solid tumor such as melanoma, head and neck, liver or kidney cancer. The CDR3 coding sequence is TGTGCCAGCTCCGATGGACAGGGCTATGGCTACACCTTC. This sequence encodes CASSDGQGYGYTF.